This record covers a single TCR beta chain. Its antigen remains unknown. The data belong to a study of shared clonotypes between healthy human individuals. The overall study: The donor group consisted of a couple of women and three men, aged 18 to 49. Findings and caveats of the study: Though the depth was large, rarefaction showed that sorted-subset sequencing was incomplete.

The method was immunoSEQ multiplex PCR; TCRdb's version includes in-frame clones alone and lacks a portion of them. The sample carries approximately 2,300,000 clones, roughly 90% recorded once. The V and J ends lost 2 bases and 2 bases respectively, with 11 bases between them. CDR1 is SGHNT and CDR2 is YYREEE in the germline V gene (reference sequence). This CDR3 is 15 amino acids long. The sequenced sample was naive CD4+ T cells from PBMCs. Specified subset: CD45RA+ positively selected. The receptor was derived from a man aged 18 to 35 in good health. Some clones in this sample may be carry-over from other donors' samples. The rearrangement links TRBV5-4 to TRBJ2-1, with D unclear. The chain's CDR3 is CASSFQSGTYNEQFF. DNA of the CDR3: TGTGCCAGCAGCTTCCAGTCAGGCACCTACAATGAGCAGTTCTTC.